The 5 T cell receptor beta chains listed next were all sequenced from one sample in a study of chemoradiotherapy in HPV16-positive cancers. Sequencing was performed with immunoSEQ multiplex PCR; in TCRdb, only in-frame clones are kept and a portion is missing. Of 3,000 to 4,000 clones in the sample, almost 80% were seen once. Specimen: tumor tissue, collected from a patient who underwent chemoradiotherapy. The receptors originated from a human donor with HPV-associated anogenital cancer.

This clone has just a few counts. V is TRBV4-1 and J is TRBJ1-2, with D possibly matching TRBD1 (6 bases). The CDR3 loop spans 15 amino acids. Trimming pared 0 bases from V and 7 bases from J, leaving 15 bases between. The germline CDR1 and CDR2 sequences are MGHRA and YSYEKL. This chain's CDR3 is CASSQDLNRVGGYTF. The DNA for the CDR3 is TGCGCCAGCAGCCAAGATTTAAACAGGGTGGGTGGCTACACCTTC.

This chain joins TRBV7-9 and TRBJ1-4, with 11 bases that match TRBD1. J was trimmed by 8 bases and V by 1 base; bases with no gene match: 9. The CDR3 is made up of 17 amino acids. CDR1 SEHNR and CDR2 FQNEAQ come from the germline V gene (reference sequence). The CDR3 sequence: CASSLGRTGGDGEKLFF. The DNA for the CDR3 is TGTGCCAGCAGCTTAGGCCGGACAGGGGGCGATGGGGAAAAACTGTTTTTT.

This chain joins TRBV2 and TRBJ2-3; 9 bases match TRBD2. CDR1 is SNHLY, CDR2 FYNNEI, per germline. The CDR3 is made up of 17 amino acids. The trim removed 2 bases at V and 0 bases at J, leaving 6 bases unmatched. CDR3 protein: CASSEKREVTSTDTQYF. In DNA, the CDR3 is TGTGCCAGCAGTGAAAAGCGGGAGGTCACTAGCACAGATACGCAGTATTTT. The full variable domain, completed using reference TRBV2 and TRBJ2-3, is EPEVTQTPSHQVTQMGQEVILRCVPISNHLYFYWYRQILGQKVEFLVSFYNNEISEKSEIFDDQFSVERPDGSNFTLKIRSTKLEDSAMYFCASSEKREVTSTDTQYFGPGTRLTVL.

This clone has just a few counts. The chain has TRBV4-1 and TRBJ2-3, with TRBD2 matching 8 bases. This CDR3 has 16 amino acids. Germline trimming cut 4 bases from V and 1 base from J; bases unmatched to any gene: 7. The germline V gene encodes CDR1 MGHRA and CDR2 YSYEKL. The CDR3 sequence is CASSPGGGSGTDTQYF. CDR3 coding DNA: TGCGCCAGCAGCCCCGGCGGGGGGTCGGGCACAGATACGCAGTATTTT.

The rearrangement joins TRBV9 to TRBJ2-1; 8 nucleotides agree with TRBD2. V was clipped by 2 bases and J by 4 bases; unmatched bases: 5. This CDR3 spans 15 amino acids. Germline-derived CDR1 and CDR2 are SGDLS and YYNGEE. CDR3 protein: CASSVTSGVYNEQFF. The CDR3 DNA reads as TGTGCCAGCAGCGTTACTAGCGGCGTTTACAATGAGCAGTTCTTC.